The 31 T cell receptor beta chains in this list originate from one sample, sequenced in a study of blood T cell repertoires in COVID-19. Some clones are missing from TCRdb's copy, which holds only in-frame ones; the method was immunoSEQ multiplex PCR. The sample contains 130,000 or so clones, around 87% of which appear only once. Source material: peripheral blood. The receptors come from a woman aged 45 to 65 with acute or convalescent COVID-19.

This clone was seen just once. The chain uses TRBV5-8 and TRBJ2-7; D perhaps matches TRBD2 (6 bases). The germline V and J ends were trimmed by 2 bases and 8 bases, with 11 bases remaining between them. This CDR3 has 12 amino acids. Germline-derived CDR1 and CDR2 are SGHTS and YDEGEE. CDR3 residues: CASSLIREQQYF. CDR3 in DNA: TGTGCCAGCAGCTTAATACGGGAGCAGCAGTACTTC.

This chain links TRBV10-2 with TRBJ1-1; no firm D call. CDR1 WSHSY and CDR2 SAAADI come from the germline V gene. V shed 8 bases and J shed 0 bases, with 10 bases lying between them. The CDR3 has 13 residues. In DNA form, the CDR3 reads TGCGCCAGCTTCCAGATGATGAACACTGAAGCTTTCTTT. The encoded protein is CASFQMMNTEAFF.

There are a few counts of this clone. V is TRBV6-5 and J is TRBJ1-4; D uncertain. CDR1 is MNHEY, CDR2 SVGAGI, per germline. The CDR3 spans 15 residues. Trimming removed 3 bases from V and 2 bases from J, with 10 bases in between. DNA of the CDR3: TGTGCCAGCAGTTATTACACGAATACTAATGAAAAACTGTTTTTT. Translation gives CASSYYTNTNEKLFF.

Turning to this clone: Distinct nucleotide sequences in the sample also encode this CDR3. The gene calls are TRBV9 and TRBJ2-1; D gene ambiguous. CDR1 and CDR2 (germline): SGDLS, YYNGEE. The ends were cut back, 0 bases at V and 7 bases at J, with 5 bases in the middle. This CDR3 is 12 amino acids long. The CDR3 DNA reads TGTGCCAGCAGCGTAGCTCGGAATGAGCAGTTCTTC. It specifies CASSVARNEQFF.

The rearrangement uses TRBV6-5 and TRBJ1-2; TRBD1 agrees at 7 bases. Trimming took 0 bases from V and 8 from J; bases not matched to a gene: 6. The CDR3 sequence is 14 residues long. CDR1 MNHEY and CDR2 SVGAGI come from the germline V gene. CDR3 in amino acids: CASSYSRDSGGYTF. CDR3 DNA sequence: TGTGCCAGCAGTTACTCAAGGGACAGCGGGGGCTACACCTTC.

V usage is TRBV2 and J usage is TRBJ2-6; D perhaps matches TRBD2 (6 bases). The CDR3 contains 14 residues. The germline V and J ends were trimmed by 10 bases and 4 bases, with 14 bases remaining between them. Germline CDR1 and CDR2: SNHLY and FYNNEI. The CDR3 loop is CATGGWAGANVLTF. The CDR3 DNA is TGTGCCACTGGGGGGTGGGCCGGGGCCAACGTCCTGACTTTC.

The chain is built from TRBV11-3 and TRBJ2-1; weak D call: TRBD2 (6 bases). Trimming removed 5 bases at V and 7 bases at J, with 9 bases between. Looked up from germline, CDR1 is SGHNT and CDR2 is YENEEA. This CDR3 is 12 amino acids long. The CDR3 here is CASSRGKNEQFF. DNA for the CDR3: TGTGCCAGCAGCCGGGGGAAGAATGAGCAGTTCTTC.

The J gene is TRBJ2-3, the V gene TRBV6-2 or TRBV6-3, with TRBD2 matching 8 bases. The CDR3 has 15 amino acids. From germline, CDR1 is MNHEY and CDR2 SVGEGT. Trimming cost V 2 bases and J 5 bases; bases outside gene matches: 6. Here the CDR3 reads CASSYALRGGDTQYF. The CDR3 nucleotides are TGTGCCAGCAGTTACGCCCTTCGGGGGGGAGATACGCAGTATTTT.

CDR3 region: CASTRSGANVLTF. In DNA, the CDR3 is TGTGCCAGCACTAGATCTGGGGCCAACGTCCTGACTTTC. The V call is TRBV13, the J call TRBJ2-6; D is undetermined. CDR3 length: 13 amino acids. V dropped 7 bases and J dropped 1 base, with 5 bases sitting between them. The germline CDR1 and CDR2 sequences are PRHDT and FYEKMQ (reference sequence).

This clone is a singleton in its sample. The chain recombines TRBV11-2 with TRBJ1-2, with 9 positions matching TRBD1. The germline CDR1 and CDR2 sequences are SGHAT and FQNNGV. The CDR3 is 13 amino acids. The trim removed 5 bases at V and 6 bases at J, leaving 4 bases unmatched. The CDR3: CASSQQGADGYTF. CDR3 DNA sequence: TGTGCCAGCAGCCAACAGGGGGCCGATGGCTACACCTTC.

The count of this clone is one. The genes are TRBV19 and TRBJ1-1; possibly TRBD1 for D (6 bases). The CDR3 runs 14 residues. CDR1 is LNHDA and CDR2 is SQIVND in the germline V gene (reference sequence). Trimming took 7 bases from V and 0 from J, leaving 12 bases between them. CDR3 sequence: CASTDSYMNTEAFF. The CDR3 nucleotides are TGTGCCAGTACGGACAGTTATATGAACACTGAAGCTTTCTTT. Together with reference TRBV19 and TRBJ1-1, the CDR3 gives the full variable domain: DGGITQSPKYLFRKEGQNVTLSCEQNLNHDAMYWYRQDPGQGLRLIYYSQIVNDFQKGDIAEGYSVSREKKESFPLTVTSAQKNPTAFYLCASTDSYMNTEAFFGQGTRLTVV.

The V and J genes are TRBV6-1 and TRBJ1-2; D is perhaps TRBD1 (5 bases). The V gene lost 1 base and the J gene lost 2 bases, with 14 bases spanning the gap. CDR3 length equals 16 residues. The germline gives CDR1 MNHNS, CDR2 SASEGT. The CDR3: CASSEDISQGNYGYTF. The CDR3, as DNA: TGTGCCAGCAGTGAAGACATTTCGCAGGGCAACTATGGCTACACCTTC.

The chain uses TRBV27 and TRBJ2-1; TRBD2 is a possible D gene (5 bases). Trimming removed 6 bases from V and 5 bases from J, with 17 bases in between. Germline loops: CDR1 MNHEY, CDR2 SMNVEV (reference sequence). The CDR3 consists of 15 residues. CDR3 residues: CASSLSGPSNNEQFF. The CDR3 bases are TGTGCCAGCAGCCTAAGCGGACCCTCTAACAATGAGCAGTTCTTC.

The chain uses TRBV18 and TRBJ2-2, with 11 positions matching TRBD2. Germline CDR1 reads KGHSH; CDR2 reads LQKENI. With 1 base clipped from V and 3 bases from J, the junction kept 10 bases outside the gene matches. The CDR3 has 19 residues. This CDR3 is CASSPLILAGGRDTGELFF. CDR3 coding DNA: TGTGCCAGCTCACCACTTATCCTAGCGGGGGGCCGAGACACCGGGGAGCTGTTTTTT.

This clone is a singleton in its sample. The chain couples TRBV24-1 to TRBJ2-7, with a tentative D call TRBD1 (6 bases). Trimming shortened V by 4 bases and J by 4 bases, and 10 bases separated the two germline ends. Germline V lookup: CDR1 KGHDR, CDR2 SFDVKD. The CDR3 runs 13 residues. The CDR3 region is CATSDTDRYEQYF. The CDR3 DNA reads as TGTGCCACCAGTGACACGGACAGATACGAGCAGTACTTC.

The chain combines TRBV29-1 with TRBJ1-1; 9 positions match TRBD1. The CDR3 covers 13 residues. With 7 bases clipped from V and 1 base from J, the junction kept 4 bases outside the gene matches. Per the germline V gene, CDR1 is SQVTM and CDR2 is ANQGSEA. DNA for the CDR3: TGCAGCGCCCGGGGACAGGGGAACACTGAAGCTTTCTTT. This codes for CSARGQGNTEAFF.

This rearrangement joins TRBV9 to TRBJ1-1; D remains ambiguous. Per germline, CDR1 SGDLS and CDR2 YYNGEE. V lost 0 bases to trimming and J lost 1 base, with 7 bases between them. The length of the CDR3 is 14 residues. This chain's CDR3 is CASSVDGKNTEAFF. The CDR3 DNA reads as TGTGCCAGCAGCGTAGACGGGAAGAACACTGAAGCTTTCTTT. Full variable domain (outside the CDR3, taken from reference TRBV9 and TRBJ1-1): DSGVTQTPKHLITATGQRVTLRCSPRSGDLSVYWYQQSLDQGLQFLIQYYNGEERAKGNILERFSAQQFPDLHSELNLSSLELGDSALYFCASSVDGKNTEAFFGQGTRLTVV.

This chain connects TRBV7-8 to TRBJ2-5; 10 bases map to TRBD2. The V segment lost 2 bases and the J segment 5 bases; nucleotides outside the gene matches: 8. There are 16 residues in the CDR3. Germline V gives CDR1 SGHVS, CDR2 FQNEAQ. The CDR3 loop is CASSLNLAGVGETQYF. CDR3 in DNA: TGTGCCAGCAGCTTAAATCTAGCGGGAGTCGGGGAGACCCAGTACTTC.

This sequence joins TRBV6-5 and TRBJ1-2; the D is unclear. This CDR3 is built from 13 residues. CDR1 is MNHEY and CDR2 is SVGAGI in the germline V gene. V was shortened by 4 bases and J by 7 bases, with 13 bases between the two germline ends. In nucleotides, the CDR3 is TGTGCCAGCAGTTTAATAGCGGCGGGTGGCTACACCTTC. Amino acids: CASSLIAAGGYTF.

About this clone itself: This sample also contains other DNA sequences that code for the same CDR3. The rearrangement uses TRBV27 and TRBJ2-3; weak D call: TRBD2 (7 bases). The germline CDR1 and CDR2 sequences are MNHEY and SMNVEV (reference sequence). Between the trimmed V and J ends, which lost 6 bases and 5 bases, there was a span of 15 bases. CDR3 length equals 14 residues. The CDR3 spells CASRGAGAGDTQYF. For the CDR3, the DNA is TGTGCCAGCAGGGGGGCGGGAGCTGGAGATACGCAGTATTTT.

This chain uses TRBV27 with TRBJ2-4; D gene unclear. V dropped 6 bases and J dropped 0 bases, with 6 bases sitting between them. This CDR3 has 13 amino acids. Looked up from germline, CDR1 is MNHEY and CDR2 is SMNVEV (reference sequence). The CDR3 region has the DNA TGTGCCAGCAGCTCAGGAGCCAAAAACATTCAGTACTTC. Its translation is CASSSGAKNIQYF.

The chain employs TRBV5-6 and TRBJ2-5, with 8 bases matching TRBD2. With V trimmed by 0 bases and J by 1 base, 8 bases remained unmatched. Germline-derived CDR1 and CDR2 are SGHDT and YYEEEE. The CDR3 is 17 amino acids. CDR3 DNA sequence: TGTGCCAGCAGCTTGGAAGGGTTAGCGGGGCCCCAAGAGACCCAGTACTTC. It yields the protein CASSLEGLAGPQETQYF.

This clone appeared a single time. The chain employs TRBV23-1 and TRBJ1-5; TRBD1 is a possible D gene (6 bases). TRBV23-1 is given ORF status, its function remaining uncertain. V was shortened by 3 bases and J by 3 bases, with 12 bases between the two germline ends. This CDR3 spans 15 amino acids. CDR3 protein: CASSQSGGLNQPQHF. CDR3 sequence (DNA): TGCGCCAGCAGTCAGTCGGGGGGGCTCAATCAGCCCCAGCATTTT.

The CDR3 here is CASSLYTDTQYF. Written as DNA, the CDR3 is TGTGCCAGCAGCCTTTATACAGATACGCAGTATTTT. This sequence joins TRBV3-1 (or the pseudogene TRBV3-2) and TRBJ2-3; D call uncertain. Germline V gene sequence: CDR1 LGHDT, CDR2 YNNKEL (reference sequence). The CDR3 length is 12 residues. Trimming stripped 4 bases from V and 3 bases from J, with 5 bases between.

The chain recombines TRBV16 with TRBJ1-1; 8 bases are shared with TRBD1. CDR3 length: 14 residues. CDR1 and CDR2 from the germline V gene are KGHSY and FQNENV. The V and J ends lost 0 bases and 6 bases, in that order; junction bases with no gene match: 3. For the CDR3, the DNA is TGTGCCAGCAGCCAATCGCACAGGGGGTCTGAAGCTTTCTTT. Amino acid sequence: CASSQSHRGSEAFF.

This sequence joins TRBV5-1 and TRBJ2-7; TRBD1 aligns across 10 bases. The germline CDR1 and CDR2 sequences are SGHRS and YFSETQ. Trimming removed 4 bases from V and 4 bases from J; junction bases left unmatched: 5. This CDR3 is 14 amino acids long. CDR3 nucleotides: TGCGCCAGCAGCATGCGACAGGGGGCGTACGAGCAGTACTTC. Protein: CASSMRQGAYEQYF.

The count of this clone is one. DNA for the CDR3: TGTGCCAGCAGCTGGGGGACAGGGGGTTCGTTAGGCTACACCTTC. Residues: CASSWGTGGSLGYTF. The J gene is TRBJ1-2, the V gene TRBV5-6; 11 bases match TRBD1. Per the germline V gene, CDR1 is SGHDT and CDR2 is YYEEEE. Losses at the gene ends were 3 bases for V and 8 bases for J; bases not matched to a gene: 9. This CDR3 spans 15 amino acids. The full variable domain, its missing parts supplied by reference TRBV5-6 and TRBJ1-2, is DAGVTQSPTHLIKTRGQQVTLRCSPKSGHDTVSWYQQALGQGPQFIFQYYEEEERQRGNFPDRFSGHQFPNYSSELNVNALLLGDSALYLCASSWGTGGSLGYTFGSGTRLTVV.

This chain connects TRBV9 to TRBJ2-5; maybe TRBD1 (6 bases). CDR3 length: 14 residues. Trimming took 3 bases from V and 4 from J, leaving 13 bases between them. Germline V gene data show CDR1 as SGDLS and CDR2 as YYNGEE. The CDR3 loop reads CASSGGGLRETQYF. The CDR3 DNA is TGTGCCAGCAGCGGAGGGGGTTTGAGAGAGACCCAGTACTTC.

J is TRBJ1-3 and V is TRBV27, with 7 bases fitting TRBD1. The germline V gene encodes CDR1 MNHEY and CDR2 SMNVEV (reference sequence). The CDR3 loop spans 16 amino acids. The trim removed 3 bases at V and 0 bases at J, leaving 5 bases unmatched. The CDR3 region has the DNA TGTGCCAGCAGTTTGGGACAGTTCTCCTCTGGAAACACCATATATTTT. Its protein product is CASSLGQFSSGNTIYF.

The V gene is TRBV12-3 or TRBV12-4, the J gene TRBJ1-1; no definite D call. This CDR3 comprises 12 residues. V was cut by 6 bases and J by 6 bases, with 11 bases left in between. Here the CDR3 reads CASRFTGAEAFF. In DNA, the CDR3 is TGTGCCAGCAGGTTCACGGGAGCTGAAGCTTTCTTT.

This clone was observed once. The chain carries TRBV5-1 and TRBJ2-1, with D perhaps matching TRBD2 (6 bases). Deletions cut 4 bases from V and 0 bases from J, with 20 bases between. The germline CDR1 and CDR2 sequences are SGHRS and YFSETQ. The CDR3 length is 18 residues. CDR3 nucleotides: TGCGCCAGCAGCGACGCCTGGGGGGTCAACCGCTCCTACAATGAGCAGTTCTTC. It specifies CASSDAWGVNRSYNEQFF.